These T cell receptor beta chains were read from a single sample in a study of long-term antiretroviral therapy in people with HIV. Sequencing was performed with immunoSEQ multiplex PCR; in TCRdb, only in-frame clones are kept and a portion is missing. The table lists some 28,000 clones, more than 70% of them singletons. Material: unsorted PBMCs, obtained 1.5 years before starting antiretroviral therapy. The receptor set was obtained from a man younger than 30 with HIV. CDR3s include the opening cysteine and the closing phenylalanine or tryptophan. A D gene is named only where the DNA matches it firmly. The size field is filled for only some rows; it gives once, few, many or a size class.

abundance,d_gene,j_gene,v_gene,CDR3aa,CDR3nt
-,-,TRBJ2-7,TRBV27,CASSLSGSYEQYF,TGTGCCAGCAGTTTATCGGGCAGCTACGAGCAGTACTTC
-,-,TRBJ1-2,TRBV12-5,CASGLPSGTENYGYTF,TGTGCTAGTGGTTTACCTTCCGGGACGGAAAACTATGGCTACACCTTC
once,TRBD1,TRBJ2-3,TRBV27,CASSSPSTGGSVDTQYF,TGTGCCAGCAGTTCCCCCTCGACAGGGGGTTCCGTAGATACGCAGTATTTT
once,-,TRBJ1-2,TRBV10-2,CASSEQQYGYTF,TGCGCCAGCAGTGAACAGCAATATGGCTACACCTTC
-,-,TRBJ1-2,TRBV2,CASSAYLSRGYGYTF,TGTGCCAGCAGTGCCTACTTGAGCAGGGGCTATGGCTACACCTTC
-,-,TRBJ1-3,TRBV4-2,CASSQPGREGNTIYF,TGTGCCAGCAGCCAGCCTGGGCGAGAGGGAAACACCATATATTTT
-,-,TRBJ2-1,TRBV10-1,CASQTDSYNEQFF,TGCGCCAGCCAGACGGACTCCTACAATGAGCAGTTCTTC
-,-,TRBJ2-7,TRBV28,CASSLGIGYEQYF,TGTGCCAGCAGTTTGGGGATCGGCTACGAGCAGTACTTC
-,TRBD1,TRBJ2-1,TRBV9,CASSVGVGDREGNEQFF,TGTGCCAGCAGCGTAGGTGTGGGTGACAGGGAAGGGAATGAGCAGTTCTTC
-,-,TRBJ1-1,TRBV4-1,CASSPKDKYTEAFF,TGCGCCAGCAGCCCTAAGGACAAATACACTGAAGCTTTCTTT
-,-,TRBJ2-7,TRBV2,CASSTYGGLYEQYF,TGTGCCAGCAGTACATACGGGGGACTTTACGAGCAGTACTTC
-,-,TRBJ2-5,TRBV10-3,CAIGRTAQETQYF,TGTGCCATCGGCCGGACAGCCCAAGAGACCCAGTACTTC
-,-,TRBJ1-6,TRBV30,CAWSVGDRGSPLHF,TGTGCCTGGAGTGTTGGAGACCGGGGTTCACCCCTCCACTTT
-,-,TRBJ2-7,TRBV19,CASTPTGPQEQYF,TGTGCCAGTACCCCGACCGGGCCTCAGGAGCAGTACTTC
-,TRBD2,TRBJ2-3,TRBV7-3,CASSLSGTADTQYF,TGTGCCAGCAGCTTGAGCGGGACTGCAGATACGCAGTATTTT
-,-,TRBJ1-1,TRBV15,CATSTGLGTEAFF,TGTGCCACCAGCACAGGTCTGGGCACTGAAGCTTTCTTT
-,-,TRBJ2-1,TRBV30,CAWSPGLLDNEQFF,TGTGCCTGGAGCCCAGGGTTATTGGACAATGAGCAGTTCTTC
-,-,TRBJ2-3,TRBV27,CASSLSIGSTDTQYF,TGTGCCAGCAGTTTATCGATCGGTAGCACAGATACGCAGTATTTT
once,TRBD1,TRBJ2-1,TRBV27,CASSYTGDEQFF,TGTGCCAGCAGTTATACAGGGGATGAGCAGTTCTTC
-,-,TRBJ2-6,TRBV7-2,CASSPQAIRSGANVLTF,TGTGCCAGCAGCCCACAGGCCATTCGCTCTGGGGCCAACGTCCTGACTTTC
few,TRBD1,TRBJ2-7,TRBV5-1,CASSYSGTGNEQYF,TGCGCCAGCAGCTATTCCGGGACAGGGAACGAGCAGTACTTC
-,TRBD1,TRBJ1-2,TRBV5-4,CASSSNYRGWGYTF,TGTGCCAGCAGCAGTAATTACAGGGGATGGGGCTACACCTTC
-,TRBD2,TRBJ2-1,TRBV2,CASSVSGRASNEQFF,TGTGCCAGCAGTGTCTCGGGGAGGGCCTCTAATGAGCAGTTCTTC
-,TRBD2,TRBJ2-3,TRBV29-1,CSVYGLADNTDTQYF,TGCAGCGTTTACGGACTAGCGGACAACACAGATACGCAGTATTTT
once,-,TRBJ1-5,TRBV23-1,CASSQSRQGQVQPQHF,TGCGCCAGCAGTCAATCTAGGCAGGGACAAGTTCAGCCCCAGCATTTT
-,TRBD1,TRBJ1-5,TRBV12-5,CASGLVQGAQPQHF,TGTGCTAGTGGTTTGGTACAGGGGGCTCAGCCCCAGCATTTT
few,TRBD1,TRBJ1-2,TRBV9,CASSVRTGGAEGYTF,TGTGCCAGCAGCGTGAGGACAGGGGGCGCGGAGGGCTACACCTTC
-,-,TRBJ1-1,TRBV30,CAWKWGEDTEAFF,TGTGCCTGGAAGTGGGGGGAGGACACTGAAGCTTTCTTT
-,TRBD2,TRBJ2-7,TRBV7-2,CASSVRWSREGEQYF,TGTGCCAGCAGCGTGCGGTGGTCTAGGGAGGGCGAGCAGTACTTC
-,TRBD1,TRBJ2-1,TRBV5-1,CASSFYRTGGDEQFF,TGCGCCAGCAGCTTTTATAGGACAGGGGGCGATGAGCAGTTCTTC
-,-,TRBJ2-7,TRBV7-2,CASSLVTDSYYEQYF,TGTGCCAGCAGCTTAGTCACAGACAGCTACTACGAGCAGTACTTC
-,TRBD1,TRBJ2-2,TRBV18,CASSQGTGVFAGELFF,TGTGCCAGCTCACAAGGGACAGGGGTTTTCGCCGGGGAGCTGTTTTTT
-,-,TRBJ1-2,TRBV4-3,CASSQDRRNYGYTF,TGCGCCAGCAGCCAAGATCGTAGGAACTATGGCTACACCTTC
-,-,TRBJ2-1,TRBV7-2,CASSVGFRNNEQFF,TGTGCCAGCAGCGTAGGGTTCAGAAACAATGAGCAGTTCTTC
-,-,TRBJ1-4,TRBV27,CASSTGLHREKLFF,TGTGCCAGCAGTACAGGCCTACACCGGGAAAAACTGTTTTTT
-,TRBD1,TRBJ2-7,TRBV15,CATSSTGAYEQYF,TGTGCCACCAGCAGTACAGGGGCCTACGAGCAGTACTTC
few,-,TRBJ2-3,TRBV7-9,CASSWMYRIGTDTQYF,TGTGCCAGCAGCTGGATGTATAGGATAGGCACAGATACGCAGTATTTT
-,-,TRBJ1-1,TRBV29-1,CSVERRGRPNTEAFF,TGCAGCGTTGAACGACGAGGACGGCCGAACACTGAAGCTTTCTTT
-,-,TRBJ2-7,TRBV6-5,CASSYSIRASDEQYF,TGTGCCAGCAGTTACTCCATACGGGCCTCTGACGAGCAGTACTTC
-,-,TRBJ1-2,TRBV15,CATSRLAEEGGYTF,TGTGCCACCAGCAGGCTAGCGGAAGAGGGTGGCTACACCTTC
-,-,TRBJ1-2,TRBV29-1,CSVYGAHGYTF,TGCAGCGTTTATGGGGCACATGGCTACACCTTC